This is a list of T cell receptor beta chains from one sample in a study of blood T cell repertoires in COVID-19. Method: immunoSEQ multiplex PCR; TCRdb's copy keeps in-frame clones and lacks some. The data contain around 170,000 clones, roughly 90% of them seen just once; the ten biggest clones take up nearly 0.55%. Sequences were obtained from peripheral blood. The receptors originated from a man in his forties or fifties with acute or convalescent COVID-19. Each CDR3 is given with its conserved first and last residue. Fields, in order: clone size, D gene, V gene, J gene, CDR3 DNA, CDR3 protein. The D gene is left open where the match is weak. Size tells how often a clone was seen (once, few, many) or the class of an expanded clone, and some rows leave it out.

.	.	TRBV6-5	TRBJ1-1	TGTGCCACGCGACAGACCGAGAACACTGAAGCTTTCTTT	CATRQTENTEAFF
.	.	TRBV4-2	TRBJ1-1	TGTGCCAGCAGCCAGGCGACAGGAGGCAGCACTGAAGCTTTCTTT	CASSQATGGSTEAFF
.	TRBD2	TRBV27	TRBJ2-1	TGTGCCAGCAGTATGGGACTAGGGGATGAGCAGTTCTTC	CASSMGLGDEQFF
.	.	TRBV4-2	TRBJ2-3	TGTGCCAGCAGCCAAGTCAGATCAGATACGCAGTATTTT	CASSQVRSDTQYF
.	TRBD1	TRBV6-4	TRBJ2-3	TGTGCCAGCAGTCACAGGGGCGGCACAGATACGCAGTATTTT	CASSHRGGTDTQYF
.	TRBD1	TRBV19	TRBJ1-2	TGTGCCAGTAGTAGCCAGCAGGGGGCGCGCGGCTACACCTTC	CASSSQQGARGYTF
once	TRBD2	TRBV7-7	TRBJ2-2	TGTGCCAGCAGCTTAGGTTTTCTAGCGGGACACACCGGGGAGCTGTTTTTT	CASSLGFLAGHTGELFF
.	.	TRBV4-3	TRBJ1-2	TGCGCCAGCAGCCAAGATAGGGGCAGACACTATGGCTACACCTTC	CASSQDRGRHYGYTF
.	TRBD1	TRBV3-1/TRBV3-2	TRBJ1-5	TGTGCCAGCAGCCAAGGACAGGGTGGGAATCAGCCCCAGCATTTT	CASSQGQGGNQPQHF
once	.	TRBV6-5	TRBJ2-2	TGTGCCAGCAGTTACCTTCCAGGGGCGGGCACCGGGGAGCTGTTTTTT	CASSYLPGAGTGELFF
.	.	TRBV10-3	TRBJ2-1	TGTGCCATCACTCCCGCCCGACTTACCGCCTACAATGAGCAGTTCTTC	CAITPARLTAYNEQFF
.	TRBD2	TRBV10-3	TRBJ2-2	TGTGCCATCAGGGCGGGAGCGGGTACCGGGGAGCTGTTTTTT	CAIRAGAGTGELFF
.	.	TRBV21-1	TRBJ2-1	TGTGCCAGCAGCCTAGTACGGACTAGCGGCAACAATGAGCAGTTCTTC	CASSLVRTSGNNEQFF
.	TRBD1	TRBV9	TRBJ1-2	TGTGCCAGCAGCGTAGCTGGGACAGGGTGGAATGGCTACACCTTC	CASSVAGTGWNGYTF
.	.	TRBV29-1	TRBJ2-1	TGCAGCGTTGAGGGGATTGAGGGGCAGTTCTTC	CSVEGIEGQFF
.	.	TRBV11-2	TRBJ2-1	TGTGCCAGCAGCTTAGTCGGCGGATCCTTCAATGAGCAGTTCTTC	CASSLVGGSFNEQFF
once	.	TRBV18	TRBJ1-1	TGTGCCAGCTCACGCGTGAACACTGAAGCTTTCTTT	CASSRVNTEAFF
.	TRBD1	TRBV6-6	TRBJ2-7	TGTGCCAGCAGTGGTGGACAGGGCTTAATCGAGCAGTACTTC	CASSGGQGLIEQYF
.	TRBD1	TRBV27	TRBJ1-4	TGTGCCAGCAGTTTCAACAGGGGGACTAATGAAAAACTGTTTTTT	CASSFNRGTNEKLFF
.	.	TRBV9	TRBJ2-7	TGTGCCAGCAGCGTCGGAACAGGGAGCGAGCAGTACTTC	CASSVGTGSEQYF
.	TRBD1	TRBV6-2/TRBV6-3	TRBJ1-2	TGTGCCAGCAGCAAACCGGGACAGGGCGGCGGCTACACCTTC	CASSKPGQGGGYTF
once	TRBD2	TRBV6-2/TRBV6-3	TRBJ2-1	TGTGCCAGCAGTGATGCGGGGGGGCGGCTTTACAATGAGCAGTTCTTC	CASSDAGGRLYNEQFF
.	.	TRBV7-6	TRBJ2-3	TGTGCCAGCAGCTTAGATCGGGGAGGAGCAGATACGCAGTATTTT	CASSLDRGGADTQYF
.	TRBD2	TRBV5-1	TRBJ2-6	TGCGCCAGCAGCCCTAGCGGGCTTAACTCTGGGGCCAACGTCCTGACTTTC	CASSPSGLNSGANVLTF
.	.	TRBV19	TRBJ1-1	TGTGCCAGTAGTATTCACCCGGACACTGAAGCTTTCTTT	CASSIHPDTEAFF
once	.	TRBV9	TRBJ2-1	TGTGCCAGCAGCGTAGTCGGGAGAGGCAATGAGCAGTTCTTC	CASSVVGRGNEQFF
.	.	TRBV3-1/TRBV3-2	TRBJ2-5	TGTGCCAGCAGCCAGGGGGCCGGAGAGACCCAGTACTTC	CASSQGAGETQYF
.	.	TRBV6-6	TRBJ2-1	TGTGCCAGCAGTCGCGGAGTAGACCTTGAGCAGTTCTTC	CASSRGVDLEQFF